This T cell receptor (beta chain) was obtained from a study of T cell responses to AZD1222 COVID-19 vaccine (dated by TCRdb to about 2021). Looking at the study overall: TCR sequencing covered 230 or so trial participants: 207 given two doses of AZD1222 and approximately 26 given two doses of MenACWY control vaccine. Trial participants were enrolled into age subgroups of 18-55, 56-69 and 70-plus years, which contained approximately 150, 30 and 60 TCR-sequenced participants, respectively. Findings and caveats that apply to the study as a whole: After two AZD1222 doses, both the breadth and the depth of spike-specific TCRs were significantly higher than at day 0 and than in MenACWY recipients. Conclusions about previously exposed vaccinees are limited because only 6 or 7 AZD1222 recipients were SARS-CoV-2 seropositive at baseline. Because no day 14 peak-response samples were available, repertoires were characterized only after the peak T cell response. Nearly half of unique spike-specific TCRs reportedly recognized epitopes outside regions mutated in the B.1.351 and B.1.1.7 variants. The 56-69-year group was small, and its depth increase did not reach significance, likely because of low power. Most participants were white British and females outnumbered males, and the authors suggested that clonal diversity may have been underestimated. Vaccine-associated CD4 TCRs spanned the whole spike protein, with dominant responses in regions 160-218 and 743-854.

Reading the label with the study, this specimen's time point is: about 28 days (+/-7) after the second vaccine dose. AZD1222 recipients whose second dose came at about 4 weeks and those whose second dose came at about 12 weeks were combined into one group, since spike-specific TCR depth and breadth did not differ between the two schedules. Samples from vaccinated people were obtained from the UK trials COV001 and COV002, which included a single-blind randomized controlled phase 2/3 trial of AZD1222 (ChAdOx1 nCoV-19) in healthy adults. For TCRbeta chain sequencing, PBMC samples from trial participants were taken at day 0 and at day 28 after the second dose. There are 14 amino acids in the CDR3, from cysteine to phenylalanine inclusive. Only the CDR3 region is kept as DNA, spanning 42 bases read in frame from base 1. As encoded in the germline V gene, CDR1 is MNHEY while CDR2 is SVGEGT. V is pared back by 0 bases and J by 1 base, with 6 bases lying between the germline termini.

Note on this clone: Its antigen is still unknown. No quality values exist for individual bases; no much larger clone is one base distant.

The CDR3 regions of human TCRbeta chains were subjected to immunosequencing. The published analysis was carried out like this. Repertoire TCRs were matched against a reference library of SARS-CoV-2-specific TCRs generated with the MIRA antigen-specificity platform. Breadth meant the fraction of unique TCRs that were SARS-CoV-2-associated, whereas depth meant the fraction of total T cells that were SARS-CoV-2-associated. Using the MIRA data, every spike-specific TCR was mapped to the spike region that the TCR reacted to and assigned to either a CD4 or a CD8 class. Log10-transformed breadth and depth values were compared by one-way ANOVA with Sidak's multiple comparisons tests. Sourced from immuneACCESS, this table was stored by TCRdb with only in-frame sequences that have V and J called. A share of the clones is absent; for the studies checked, an unresolved V gene accounts for under half, and the remainder has no known explanation. The V and J calls and clone size are taken from that table; D and trimming were inferred from the DNA. Within this sample are some 130,000 clones, with about nine tenths of them counted one time only. The ten largest clones add up to approximately 1.1% of the sample.

The clonotype comes from an adult who received the AZD1222 COVID-19 vaccine. The chain is assembled from TRBV6-2 or TRBV6-3 and TRBJ1-2; TRBD1 could be the D gene, as 5 bases match. Sample: peripheral blood, taken 28 days after the second AZD1222 dose. The CDR3 protein sequence reads: CASSYSTVNYGYTF. The DNA sequence follows: TGTGCCAGCAGTTACTCGACAGTTAACTATGGCTACACCTTC.